This T cell receptor (beta chain) comes out of a study of shared clonotypes between healthy human individuals. The method was immunoSEQ multiplex PCR; TCRdb's version includes in-frame clones alone and lacks a portion of them. The table has around 1.4 million clones, just under 99% seen once; the top ten hold 0.36%. This CDR3 contains 16 residues. Germline values: CDR1 SEHNR, CDR2 FQNEAQ (reference sequence). Trimming removed 1 base from V and 4 bases from J, with 14 bases in between. The sequenced material came from naive CD4+ T cells sorted from blood. This sample's subset: CD45RA+ positively selected. V usage is TRBV7-9 and J usage is TRBJ1-3; no reliable D call. The origin of this receptor is a man aged 25 to 40 in good health. CDR3 coding DNA: TGTGCCAGCAGCTTAGAAGTCATCCAGAGGGGAAACACCATATATTTT. Protein sequence: CASSLEVIQRGNTIYF.